This record covers a single T cell receptor (beta chain). Its antigen is as yet unknown. This entry is derived from a study of shared clonotypes between healthy human individuals. In the study overall: Per donor, three plates held CD4 naive cells, three held CD4 memory, two held CD8 naive and one held CD8 memory.

Over several immunoSEQ plates, each subset's genomic DNA was distributed in even portions. Sequenced by immunoSEQ multiplex PCR; TCRdb stores in-frame clones only, minus some. The sample has about 1.1 million clones, roughly 77% seen once. Whole-study findings and limits: Estimated clonotype richness was generally higher in naive than memory subsets.

The sample consisted of memory CD4+ T cells from PBMCs. Noted subset: CD45RA-negative fraction. This clonotype originated in a man between 18 and 35 years old in good health. Some clones in this sample may be carry-over from other donors' samples.

The CDR3 DNA reads as TGTGCCAGCAGCTTATACGCCCCCGGGACTAGCGGGAGTAATGAGCAGTTCTTC. It is translated as CASSLYAPGTSGSNEQFF. The chain joins TRBV7-2 to TRBJ2-1, with TRBD2 identical over 14 bases. The CDR3 length is 18 residues. V trimming: 2 bases; J trimming: 7 bases; junction bases outside the gene matches: 10. From germline, CDR1 is SGHTA and CDR2 FQGNSA.